This T cell receptor (beta chain) was recovered during a study of beta chain features in type 1 diabetes. Every bit of the isolated RNA underwent reverse transcription, so sequencing read expressed TCRB transcripts. Assay: immunoSEQ multiplex PCR; the TCRdb copy retains only in-frame clones and omits some. The sample yields 200,000 to 250,000 clones, approximately 16% seen once. Findings and limits, study-wide: Shortening that was moderate but significant affected the TCRB CDR3s of Type 1 diabetes patients in all four CD4+ subsets.

The CDR3 contains 13 residues. V was pared by 6 bases and J by 5 bases, with 14 bases between. Germline lookup yields CDR1 MDHEN and CDR2 SYDVKM. In this sample, this clone turned up a few times. Its cognate antigen is unknown. This rearrangement joins TRBV28 to TRBJ2-7, with D possibly called TRBD1 or TRBD2 (6 bases each). Sequenced input: naive CD4+ T cells from blood. This TCR was recovered from a man under 40 with type 1 diabetes. The CDR3, as DNA: TGTGCCAGCAGGTTCCGGGGGCGTAACGAGCAGTACTTC. Translating gives CASRFRGRNEQYF.